One and the same sample provided the 17 T cell receptor beta chains below, sequenced in a study of PD-1 blockade in classical Hodgkin lymphoma. Measured with immunoSEQ multiplex PCR; TCRdb has only the in-frame clones, and not every one. Among tens of thousands of clones, around nine tenths were seen once, and the ten largest hold roughly 7%. Regarding time point: newly diagnosed, previously untreated cHL patient sample. PBMCs, once thawed, yielded CD8+ T cells isolated by magnetic negative selection. Sequencing was done on a sample of CD8+ T cells from blood. The receptors stem from a human donor with classical Hodgkin lymphoma.

The V call is TRBV6-1, the J call TRBJ1-1; D gene uncertain. The CDR3 has 14 amino acids. The ends were cut back, 7 bases at V and 3 bases at J, with 15 bases in the middle. Germline CDR1 reads MNHNS; CDR2 reads SASEGT. In DNA form, the CDR3 reads TGTGCCAGCACCTCATCTGGGGTTGACACTGAAGCTTTCTTT. Encoded protein: CASTSSGVDTEAFF.

The chain's CDR3 is CASSLDGQTLFGELFF. CDR3 nucleotides: TGCGCCAGCAGCTTGGATGGACAAACCCTTTTCGGGGAGCTGTTTTTT. This chain links TRBV5-1 with TRBJ2-2; a possible D gene is TRBD1 (5 bases). The CDR3 runs to 16 residues. V was trimmed by 0 bases and J by 7 bases, leaving 16 bases between them. The germline V gene has CDR1 SGHRS and CDR2 YFSETQ.

This rearrangement joins TRBV7-9 to TRBJ1-5, with 9 bases fitting TRBD1. V lost 1 base, J lost 7 bases, and 11 bases stayed unmatched. CDR3 size: 17 residues. Germline V lookup: CDR1 SEHNR, CDR2 FQNEAQ (reference sequence). CDR3 sequence (DNA): TGTGCCAGCAGCTTAGTTCTGAGGACAGGGGAGGAACAGCCCCAGCATTTT. Its protein product is CASSLVLRTGEEQPQHF.

The J gene is TRBJ2-1, the V gene TRBV5-1, with D perhaps matching TRBD1 or TRBD2 (6 bases each). Deletions cut 0 bases from V and 4 bases from J, with 11 bases between. Germline CDR1 reads SGHRS; CDR2 reads YFSETQ. The CDR3 extends over 15 amino acids. The CDR3 here is CASSLVGGLYNEQFF. The CDR3 DNA is TGCGCCAGCAGCTTGGTCGGGGGCCTATACAATGAGCAGTTCTTC.

The chain combines TRBV11-3 with TRBJ2-3; D is perhaps TRBD1 (5 bases). Trimming took off 0 bases at V and 7 bases at J, with 11 bases between the two ends. CDR1 SGHNT and CDR2 YENEEA come from the germline V gene. The CDR3 contains 14 residues. The CDR3 region is CASSLEHKGYTQYF. The CDR3 bases are TGTGCCAGCAGCTTAGAGCACAAGGGGTATACGCAGTATTTT.

This clone has a single count. The chain employs TRBV15 and TRBJ1-2; D uncertain. Per the germline V gene, CDR1 is LNHNV and CDR2 is YYDKDF (reference sequence). The CDR3 spans 18 residues. V was pared by 0 bases and J by 0 bases, with 17 bases between. The CDR3 DNA reads as TGTGCCACCAGCAGAGACCATCCGACGGAGATTGCTAACTATGGCTACACCTTC. Residues: CATSRDHPTEIANYGYTF.

V gene TRBV6-1 combines with J gene TRBJ2-3, with D uncertain. Trimming shortened V by 1 base and J by 1 base, and 12 bases separated the two germline ends. The CDR3 totals 16 residues. Germline CDR1 is MNHNS and CDR2 is SASEGT. The CDR3 DNA follows: TGTGCCAGCAGTGAAGTCGTAGGGCGAGGCACAGATACGCAGTATTTT. Translated: CASSEVVGRGTDTQYF.

The chain is built from TRBV19 and TRBJ1-1; weak D call: TRBD1 (5 bases). CDR3 length equals 15 residues. Trimming shortened V by 1 base and J by 1 base, and 10 bases separated the two germline ends. CDR1 is LNHDA, CDR2 SQIVND, per germline (reference sequence). CDR3 loop: CASSIGGATNTEAFF. The CDR3 region has the DNA TGTGCCAGTAGTATAGGCGGGGCAACGAACACTGAAGCTTTCTTT.

V gene TRBV6-4 combines with J gene TRBJ1-1; D is uncertain. CDR1 is MRHNA and CDR2 is SNTAGT in the germline V gene. The CDR3 contains 14 residues. V was trimmed by 5 bases and J by 2 bases, leaving 12 bases between them. The CDR3 region has the DNA TGTGCCAGCAGTACGGATCAGGATAACACTGAAGCTTTCTTT. Its translation: CASSTDQDNTEAFF.

V is TRBV4-1 and J is TRBJ2-7; tentative D call: TRBD2 (6 bases). Germline V gene sequence: CDR1 MGHRA, CDR2 YSYEKL. The CDR3 runs 14 residues. V lost 6 bases to trimming and J lost 0 bases, with 12 bases between them. Here the CDR3 DNA reads TGCGCCAGCAGTTTGACTAGATTCTCCTACGAGCAGTACTTC. Encoded protein: CASSLTRFSYEQYF.

The V gene is TRBV4-3, the J gene TRBJ2-5, with TRBD2 as a possible D gene (5 bases). The CDR3 contains 15 residues. Germline V gene data show CDR1 as LGHNA and CDR2 as YSLEER. Trimming took off 0 bases at V and 7 bases at J, with 15 bases between the two ends. CDR3 region: CASSQDRLSRGTQYF. In DNA form, the CDR3 reads TGCGCCAGCAGCCAAGACAGACTCTCCCGGGGGACCCAGTACTTC.

This rearrangement joins TRBV12-5 to TRBJ2-1; D may match TRBD1 or TRBD2 (5 bases each). Germline V gene sequence: CDR1 LGHNT, CDR2 FRNRAP. The CDR3 is 14 residues long. V lost 6 bases, J lost 8 bases, and 17 bases lay in between. This chain's CDR3 is CASGGDEAPYEQFF. CDR3 DNA: TGTGCTAGTGGGGGGGATGAAGCGCCGTATGAGCAGTTCTTC.

This clone occurred once. The V and J genes are TRBV11-2 and TRBJ2-3, with a possible D match to TRBD2 (5 bases). The germline V gene encodes CDR1 SGHAT and CDR2 FQNNGV. This CDR3 region has 14 residues. Trimming pared 5 bases from V and 6 bases from J, leaving 15 bases between. The CDR3: CASSQDSIGDTQYF. The CDR3 DNA follows: TGTGCCAGCAGCCAGGACTCCATAGGGGATACGCAGTATTTT.

V is TRBV18 and J is TRBJ1-5; D gene uncertain. The V and J ends lost 2 bases and 0 bases respectively, with 11 bases between them. There are 16 residues in the CDR3. CDR1 is KGHSH, CDR2 LQKENI, per germline. CDR3 in amino acids: CASSPGQPNSNQPQHF. Written as DNA, the CDR3 is TGTGCCAGCTCACCAGGGCAGCCCAATAGCAATCAGCCCCAGCATTTT.

The gene calls are TRBV29-1 and TRBJ1-2; no firm D call. This CDR3 is built from 11 residues. V dropped 7 bases and J dropped 4 bases, with 10 bases sitting between them. Per the germline V gene, CDR1 is SQVTM and CDR2 is ANQGSEA. DNA of the CDR3: TGCAGCGGGGTCAGTATCTATGGCTACACCTTC. Its translation is CSGVSIYGYTF.

The count of this clone is one. This chain uses TRBV6-5 with TRBJ1-4; D unclear. This CDR3 has 15 amino acids. Germline V gives CDR1 MNHEY, CDR2 SVGAGI. V gave up 0 bases and J gave up 10 bases, with 15 bases separating them. Written as DNA, the CDR3 is TGTGCCAGCAGTTACTCTTCAACGTCGGCGGGAAAACTGTTTTTT. Amino acid sequence: CASSYSSTSAGKLFF.

This rearrangement joins TRBV10-3 to TRBJ1-2; no firm D call. Per germline, CDR1 ENHRY and CDR2 SYGVKD. V lost 3 bases to trimming and J lost 4 bases, with 9 bases between them. There are 13 residues in the CDR3. CDR3 amino acids: CAISEETPYGYTF. The DNA of the CDR3 is TGTGCCATCAGTGAAGAAACACCCTATGGCTACACCTTC.